The T cell receptor (beta chain) under discussion was sequenced for a study of patients and donors after allogeneic stem cell transplantation. After removal of 3 bases from V and 1 base from J, the junction contained 1 base not matched to a gene. Germline V gene lookup returns CDR1 SGHTS and CDR2 YDEGEE. The CDR3 consists of 14 residues. One entry per CDR3 protein results from TCRdb running MiXCR on the RT-PCR reads. Here the sample spans over 200,000 distinct CDR3 sequences, roughly 38% being singletons. This clonotype originated in a human donor who was either an allogeneic HSCT recipient or a stem cell or donor lymphocyte infusion donor (not recorded which). It is not recorded whose cells these are; they may come from a transplant donor. Sequenced input: blood, either unsorted or a sorted T cell fraction (not recorded which). The chain combines TRBV5-8 with TRBJ1-3; 7 bases align to TRBD1. The CDR3 nucleotides are TGTGCCAGCAGCTCCAGGGGGTCTGGAAACACCATATATTTT. It specifies CASSSRGSGNTIYF.